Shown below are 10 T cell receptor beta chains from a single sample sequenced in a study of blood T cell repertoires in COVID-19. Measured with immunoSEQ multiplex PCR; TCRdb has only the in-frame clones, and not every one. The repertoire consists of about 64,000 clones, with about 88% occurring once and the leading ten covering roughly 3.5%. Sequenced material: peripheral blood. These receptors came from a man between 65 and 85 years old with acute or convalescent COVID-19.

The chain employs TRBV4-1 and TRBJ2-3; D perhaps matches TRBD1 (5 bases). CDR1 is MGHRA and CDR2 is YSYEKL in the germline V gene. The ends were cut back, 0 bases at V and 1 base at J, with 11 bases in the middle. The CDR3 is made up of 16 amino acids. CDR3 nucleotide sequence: TGCGCCAGCAGCCAAGAGGCAGGGTGGGGCACAGATACGCAGTATTTT. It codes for CASSQEAGWGTDTQYF.

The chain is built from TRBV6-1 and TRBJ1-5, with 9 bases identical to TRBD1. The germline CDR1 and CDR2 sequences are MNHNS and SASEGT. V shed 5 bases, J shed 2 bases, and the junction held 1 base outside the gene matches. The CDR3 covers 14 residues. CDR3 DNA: TGTGCCAGCAGTTGGACAGGGGGCAATCAGCCCCAGCATTTT. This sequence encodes CASSWTGGNQPQHF.

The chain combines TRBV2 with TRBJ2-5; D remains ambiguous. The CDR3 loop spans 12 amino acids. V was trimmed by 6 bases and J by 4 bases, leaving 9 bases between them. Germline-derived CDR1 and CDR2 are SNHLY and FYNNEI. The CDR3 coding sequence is TGTGCCAGCAGCAGGCTGAGAGAGACCCAGTACTTC. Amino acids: CASSRLRETQYF.

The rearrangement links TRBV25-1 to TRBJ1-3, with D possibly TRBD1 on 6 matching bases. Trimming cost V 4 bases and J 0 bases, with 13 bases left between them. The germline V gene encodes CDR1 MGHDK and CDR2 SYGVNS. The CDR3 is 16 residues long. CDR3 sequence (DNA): TGTGCCAGCAGTGTACAGGGAGGGCACTCTGGAAACACCATATATTTT. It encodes CASSVQGGHSGNTIYF.

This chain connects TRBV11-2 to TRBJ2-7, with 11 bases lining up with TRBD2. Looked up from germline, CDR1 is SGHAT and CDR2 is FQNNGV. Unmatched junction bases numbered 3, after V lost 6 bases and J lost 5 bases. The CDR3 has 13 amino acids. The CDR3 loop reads CASRATSGDEQYF. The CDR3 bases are TGTGCCAGCAGGGCGACTAGCGGGGACGAGCAGTACTTC.

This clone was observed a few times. The DNA for the CDR3 is TGTGCCAGCAGCGCGGGACTAGCGGGGGAGACCCAGTACTTC. Translated, it gives CASSAGLAGETQYF. The chain employs TRBV7-2 and TRBJ2-5; 13 bases align to TRBD2. V dropped 5 bases and J dropped 5; count of bases not matched to a gene: 2. CDR1 and CDR2 from the germline V gene are SGHTA and FQGNSA. The CDR3 totals 14 residues.

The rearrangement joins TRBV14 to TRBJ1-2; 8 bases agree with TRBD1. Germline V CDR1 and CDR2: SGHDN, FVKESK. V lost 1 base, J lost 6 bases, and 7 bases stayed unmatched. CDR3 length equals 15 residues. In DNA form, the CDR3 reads TGTGCCAGCAGCCAAGGGGATGGCAGGGGGCATGGCTACACCTTC. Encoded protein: CASSQGDGRGHGYTF.

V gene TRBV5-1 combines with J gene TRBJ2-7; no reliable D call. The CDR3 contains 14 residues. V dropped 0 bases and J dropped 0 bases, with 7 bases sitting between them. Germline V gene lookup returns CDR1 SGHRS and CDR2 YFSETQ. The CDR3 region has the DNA TGCGCCAGCAGCTTGGTTACAGACTCCTACGAGCAGTACTTC. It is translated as CASSLVTDSYEQYF.

DNA of the CDR3: TGTGCCAGCAGCCGAGCGGGGGGTCCTTACAATGAGCAGTTCTTC. This sequence encodes CASSRAGGPYNEQFF. V and J are TRBV7-7 and TRBJ2-1; 9 bases fit TRBD2. This CDR3 has 15 amino acids. CDR1 is SSHAT, CDR2 FNYEAQ, per germline (reference sequence). The ends lost 5 bases at V and 4 bases at J; junction bases unmatched: 6.

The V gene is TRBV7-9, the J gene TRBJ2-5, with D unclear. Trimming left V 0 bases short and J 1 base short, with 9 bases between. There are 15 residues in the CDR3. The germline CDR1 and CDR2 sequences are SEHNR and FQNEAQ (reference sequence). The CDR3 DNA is TGTGCCAGCAGCTTAGCGCTTTCGGTCCAAGAGACCCAGTACTTC. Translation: CASSLALSVQETQYF.